These 16 T cell receptor beta chains share one sample of origin, sequenced in a study of CD4 T cells in relation to SARS-CoV-2 and coronaviruses. Clones were sequenced by immunoSEQ multiplex PCR, and TCRdb holds only the in-frame ones, with some missing. The sample carries some 30,000 clones, 78% recorded once. The unexposed donors gave CD4+ T cells in about 2011-2018, prior to COVID-19. CD4+ T cells were isolated from the cells after about ten days of culture. Their target antigens are unknown. The sequenced sample was CD4+ T cells from PBMCs, cultured in vitro. These receptors were collected from a human donor in good health.

The rearrangement joins TRBV7-2 to TRBJ2-7; TRBD1 aligns across 8 bases. The CDR3 is 14 amino acids. Germline-derived CDR1 and CDR2 are SGHTA and FQGNSA. Trimming at V came to 5 bases and at J to 4 bases, leaving 7 bases not matched to a gene. The CDR3 sequence is CASSNGQGVYEQYF. Here the CDR3 DNA reads TGTGCCAGCAGCAATGGACAGGGTGTTTACGAGCAGTACTTC.

J is TRBJ2-2 and V is TRBV7-3, with D unclear. Germline loops: CDR1 SGHTA, CDR2 FQGTGA. The CDR3 runs to 15 residues. V shed 1 base and J shed 8 bases, with 14 bases lying between them. The CDR3 nucleotides read TGTGCCAGCAGCTTAAATCTCCACGGCGAAGGGGAGCTGTTTTTT. Amino acid sequence: CASSLNLHGEGELFF.

V gene TRBV5-4 combines with J gene TRBJ2-3; no clear D. Per the germline V gene, CDR1 is SGHNT and CDR2 is YYREEE (reference sequence). V shed 1 base and J shed 4 bases, with 4 bases lying between them. The CDR3 sequence is 12 residues long. CDR3 protein: CASSLRSDTQYF. The CDR3 bases are TGTGCCAGCAGCTTGAGGTCAGATACGCAGTATTTT.

This chain uses TRBV27 with TRBJ2-1; the match to TRBD2 covers 11 bases. Unmatched junction bases numbered 9, after V lost 5 bases and J lost 6 bases. The CDR3 consists of 16 residues. The germline V gene has CDR1 MNHEY and CDR2 SMNVEV (reference sequence). CDR3 DNA sequence: TGTGCCAGCAGTCCGGTAGCGGGAGGGCCCCGCAATGAGCAGTTCTTC. Its translation: CASSPVAGGPRNEQFF.

The V and J genes are TRBV19 and TRBJ2-7, with D tentatively TRBD2 (6 bases). The V gene lost 3 bases and the J gene lost 7 bases, with 13 bases spanning the gap. Germline CDR1 is LNHDA and CDR2 is SQIVND (reference sequence). The CDR3 has 13 residues. The CDR3 DNA is TGTGCCAGTAGTATGGAGGGGTTAAGGGAGCAGTACTTC. Its translation: CASSMEGLREQYF.

This clone showed up just once. V usage is TRBV5-6 and J usage is TRBJ2-1; D is ambiguous. The germline V and J ends were trimmed by 0 bases and 9 bases, with 10 bases remaining between them. CDR3 size: 13 residues. Per the germline V gene, CDR1 is SGHDT and CDR2 is YYEEEE. The CDR3 is CASSLGLFSEQFF. The DNA of the CDR3 is TGTGCCAGCAGCTTGGGCCTTTTTAGTGAGCAGTTCTTC.

This chain uses TRBV11-3 with TRBJ2-2; no clear D. V shed 1 base and J shed 4 bases, with 7 bases lying between them. This CDR3 spans 14 amino acids. Looked up from germline, CDR1 is SGHNT and CDR2 is YENEEA. Here the CDR3 reads CASSLVFGTGELFF. The CDR3 DNA follows: TGTGCCAGCAGCTTAGTTTTTGGCACCGGGGAGCTGTTTTTT.

The sample holds one count of this clone. The rearrangement uses TRBV6-6 and TRBJ1-4; no clear D. CDR1 is MNHNY and CDR2 is SVGAGI in the germline V gene (reference sequence). This CDR3 spans 13 amino acids. V was cut by 10 bases and J by 0 bases, with 9 bases left in between. CDR3 sequence (DNA): TGTGCCACCTCCAAGGCAACTAATGAAAAACTGTTTTTT. It is translated as CATSKATNEKLFF.

V usage is TRBV10-3 and J usage is TRBJ1-4; unclear D gene. The germline CDR1 and CDR2 sequences are ENHRY and SYGVKD. The CDR3 is 12 residues long. V gave up 5 bases and J gave up 8 bases, with 9 bases separating them. The CDR3 DNA sequence: TGTGCCATCAGTCCCGTGGGGGAAAAACTGTTTTTT. This sequence encodes CAISPVGEKLFF.

V usage is TRBV2 and J usage is TRBJ2-6; TRBD1 is a possible D gene (6 bases). CDR3 length equals 16 residues. Germline CDR1 reads SNHLY; CDR2 reads FYNNEI. Between the trimmed V and J ends, which lost 6 bases and 0 bases, there was a span of 12 bases. The CDR3 sequence: CASRIGQISGANVLTF. Here the CDR3 DNA reads TGTGCCAGCAGGATTGGACAGATCTCTGGGGCCAACGTCCTGACTTTC.

The V and J genes are TRBV18 and TRBJ1-1; D remains ambiguous. V gave up 3 bases and J gave up 10 bases, with 15 bases separating them. The CDR3 has 13 residues. Germline assignment: CDR1 KGHSH and CDR2 LQKENI. The CDR3 sequence is CASSPAIAQGAFF. The CDR3 DNA reads TGTGCCAGCTCACCGGCTATCGCCCAAGGAGCTTTCTTT.

This clone turned up a few times. The chain carries TRBV6-1 and TRBJ1-5, with TRBD1 matching over 9 bases. J lost 5 bases, V lost 3 bases, and 8 bases had no gene match. CDR1 MNHNS and CDR2 SASEGT come from the germline V gene. The CDR3 runs to 16 residues. CDR3 region: CASSDVGTGWDQPQHF. The CDR3 nucleotides read TGTGCCAGCAGTGACGTTGGGACAGGGTGGGATCAGCCCCAGCATTTT.

The chain recombines TRBV14 with TRBJ1-2; the D gene is possibly TRBD1 (6 bases). The V end lost 2 bases, the J end lost 6 bases, and 16 bases lay between the germline ends. Germline assignment: CDR1 SGHDN and CDR2 FVKESK. CDR3 length: 15 amino acids. CDR3 nucleotide sequence: TGTGCCAGCAGCCAACAAATGTATAACAGGGATGGCTACACCTTC. It is translated as CASSQQMYNRDGYTF.

This chain links TRBV19 with TRBJ2-6; TRBD1 is a possible D gene (6 bases). The CDR3 is 16 residues long. V dropped 3 bases and J dropped 0 bases, with 9 bases sitting between them. From germline, CDR1 is LNHDA and CDR2 SQIVND (reference sequence). CDR3 coding DNA: TGTGCCAGTAGTATCATAGGGGGCTCTGGGGCCAACGTCCTGACTTTC. Translated, it gives CASSIIGGSGANVLTF. The full variable domain, in which reference TRBV19 and TRBJ2-6 provide the parts outside the CDR3, is DGGITQSPKYLFRKEGQNVTLSCEQNLNHDAMYWYRQDPGQGLRLIYYSQIVNDFQKGDIAEGYSVSREKKESFPLTVTSAQKNPTAFYLCASSIIGGSGANVLTFGAGSRLTVL.

V gene TRBV7-2 combines with J gene TRBJ2-1; D tentatively reads TRBD1 or TRBD2 (5 bases each). Trimming shortened V by 5 bases and J by 0 bases, and 11 bases separated the two germline ends. Germline values: CDR1 SGHTA, CDR2 FQGNSA. This CDR3 has 15 amino acids. The chain's CDR3 is CASSRGGYSYNEQFF. The CDR3 coding sequence is TGTGCCAGCAGCCGGGGCGGTTACTCCTACAATGAGCAGTTCTTC.

The chain combines TRBV10-3 with TRBJ2-3; a weak D match, TRBD2 (6 bases). Trimming removed 4 bases from V and 0 bases from J, with 14 bases in between. The CDR3 runs to 16 residues. From germline, CDR1 is ENHRY and CDR2 SYGVKD. The CDR3 DNA is TGTGCCATCAGTGGTCGGGCGGGAACAAGCACAGATACGCAGTATTTT. Its protein is CAISGRAGTSTDTQYF.